These 2 T cell receptor beta chains were all obtained from the same sample, sequenced in a study of identical twins. TCRdb re-called the 5' RACE reads through MiXCR, storing one row per CDR3 protein. The data show about 570,000 distinct CDR3 sequences, more than 9% seen once. This same sample was also taken into another study, of yellow fever vaccine responses in identical twins.

Sequences were obtained from PBMCs. The receptors come from a woman aged 18-35 years in good health.

This clonotype was observed many times. This chain uses TRBV7-2 with TRBJ2-1; 8 nucleotides match TRBD1. Germline V gene lookup returns CDR1 SGHTA and CDR2 FQGNSA. J lost 7 bases, V lost 1 base, and 12 bases had no gene match. The CDR3 length is 17 residues. CDR3 DNA sequence: TGTGCCAGCAGCTTAGTTAGGAAGGTGAGGACAGGGAATGAGCAGTTCTTC. It is translated as CASSLVRKVRTGNEQFF.

The chain carries TRBV6-4 and TRBJ2-7; 7 bases are a match to TRBD1. The germline V gene encodes CDR1 MRHNA and CDR2 SNTAGT. This CDR3 has 15 amino acids. The J segment lost 1 base and the V segment lost 4 bases, leaving 7 bases of the junction unmatched. This chain's CDR3 is CASSVQGGSSYEQYF. Here the CDR3 DNA reads TGTGCCAGCAGTGTCCAAGGGGGCAGTTCCTACGAGCAGTACTTC.